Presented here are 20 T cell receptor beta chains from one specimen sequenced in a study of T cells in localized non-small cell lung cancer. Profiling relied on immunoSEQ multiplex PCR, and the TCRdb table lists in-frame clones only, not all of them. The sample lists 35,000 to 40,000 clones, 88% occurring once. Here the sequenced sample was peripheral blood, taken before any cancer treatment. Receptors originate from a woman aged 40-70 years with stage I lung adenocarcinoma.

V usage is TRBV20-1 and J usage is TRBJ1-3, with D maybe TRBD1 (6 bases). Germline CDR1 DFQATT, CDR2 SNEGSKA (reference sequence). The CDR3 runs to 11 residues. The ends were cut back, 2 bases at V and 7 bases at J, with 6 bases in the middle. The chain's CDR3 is CSARTGNTIYF. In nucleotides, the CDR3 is TGCAGTGCTAGAACAGGGAACACCATATATTTT.

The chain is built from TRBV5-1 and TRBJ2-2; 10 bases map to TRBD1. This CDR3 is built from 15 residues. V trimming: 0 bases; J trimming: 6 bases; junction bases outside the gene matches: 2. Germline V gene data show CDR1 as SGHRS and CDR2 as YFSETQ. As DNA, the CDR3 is TGCGCCAGCAGCTTGGGACAGGGGGCTGCCGGGGAGCTGTTTTTT. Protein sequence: CASSLGQGAAGELFF. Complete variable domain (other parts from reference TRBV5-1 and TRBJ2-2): KAGVTQTPRYLIKTRGQQVTLSCSPISGHRSVSWYQQTPGQGLQFLFEYFSETQRNKGNFPGRFSGRQFSNSRSEMNVSTLELGDSALYLCASSLGQGAAGELFFGEGSRLTVL.

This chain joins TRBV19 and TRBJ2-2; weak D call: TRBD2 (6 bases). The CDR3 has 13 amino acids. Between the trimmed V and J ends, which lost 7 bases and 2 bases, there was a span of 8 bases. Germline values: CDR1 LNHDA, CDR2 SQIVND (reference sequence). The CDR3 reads CASTGVNTGELFF. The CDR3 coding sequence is TGTGCCAGTACGGGGGTAAACACCGGGGAGCTGTTTTTT.

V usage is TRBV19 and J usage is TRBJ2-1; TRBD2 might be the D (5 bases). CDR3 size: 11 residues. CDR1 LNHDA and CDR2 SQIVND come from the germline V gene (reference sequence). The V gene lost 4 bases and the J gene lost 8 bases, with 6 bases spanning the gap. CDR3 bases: TGTGCCAGTAGTAGAGGGTATGAGCAGTTCTTC. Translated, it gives CASSRGYEQFF.

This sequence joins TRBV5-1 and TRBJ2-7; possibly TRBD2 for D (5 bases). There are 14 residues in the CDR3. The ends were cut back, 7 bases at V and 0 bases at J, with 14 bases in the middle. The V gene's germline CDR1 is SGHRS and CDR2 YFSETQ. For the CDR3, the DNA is TGCGCCAGCGGCACCGGAGGTTCCTCCTACGAGCAGTACTTC. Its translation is CASGTGGSSYEQYF.

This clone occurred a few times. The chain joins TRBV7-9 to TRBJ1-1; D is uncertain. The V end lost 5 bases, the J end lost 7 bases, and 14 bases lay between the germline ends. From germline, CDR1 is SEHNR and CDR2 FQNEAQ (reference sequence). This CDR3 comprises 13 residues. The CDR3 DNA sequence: TGTGCCAGCAGCCCACAAACCGGGTTTGAAGCTTTCTTT. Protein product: CASSPQTGFEAFF.

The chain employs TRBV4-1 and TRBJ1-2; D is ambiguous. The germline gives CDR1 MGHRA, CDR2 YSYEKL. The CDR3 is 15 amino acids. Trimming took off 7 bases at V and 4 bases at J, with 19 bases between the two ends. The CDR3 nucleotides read TGCGCCAGCAACAACCGCGCGGCAGGACCCTATGGCTACACCTTC. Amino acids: CASNNRAAGPYGYTF.

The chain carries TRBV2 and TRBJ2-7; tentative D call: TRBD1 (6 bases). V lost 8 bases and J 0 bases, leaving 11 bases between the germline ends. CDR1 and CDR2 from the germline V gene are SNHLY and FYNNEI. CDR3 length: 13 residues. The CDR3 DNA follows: TGTGCCAGCCGTGGACAGAGCTCCTACGAGCAGTACTTC. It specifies CASRGQSSYEQYF.

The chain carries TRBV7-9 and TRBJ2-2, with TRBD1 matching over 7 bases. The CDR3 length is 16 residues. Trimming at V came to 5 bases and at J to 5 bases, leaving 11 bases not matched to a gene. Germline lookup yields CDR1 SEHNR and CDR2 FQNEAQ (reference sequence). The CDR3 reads CASSPLTGDSTGELFF. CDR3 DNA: TGTGCCAGCAGCCCTCTCACAGGGGATAGTACCGGGGAGCTGTTTTTT.

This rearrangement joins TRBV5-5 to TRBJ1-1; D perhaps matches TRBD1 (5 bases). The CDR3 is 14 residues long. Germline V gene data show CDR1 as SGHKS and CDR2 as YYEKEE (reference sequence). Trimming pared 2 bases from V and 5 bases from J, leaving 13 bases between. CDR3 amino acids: CASSFQGGGTEAFF. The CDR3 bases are TGTGCCAGCAGCTTCCAGGGCGGAGGGACTGAAGCTTTCTTT.

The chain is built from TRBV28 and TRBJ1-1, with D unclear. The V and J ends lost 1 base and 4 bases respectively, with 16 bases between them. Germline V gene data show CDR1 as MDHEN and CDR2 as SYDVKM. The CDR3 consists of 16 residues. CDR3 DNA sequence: TGTGCCAGCAGTTTATTCCCGGCTAACTGGGGCACTGAAGCTTTCTTT. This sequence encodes CASSLFPANWGTEAFF.

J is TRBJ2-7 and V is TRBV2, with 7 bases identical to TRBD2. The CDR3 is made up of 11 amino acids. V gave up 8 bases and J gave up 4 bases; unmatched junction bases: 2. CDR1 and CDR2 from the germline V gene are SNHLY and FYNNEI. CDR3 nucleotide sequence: TGTGCCAGCGAGGGAGGGTACGAGCAGTACTTC. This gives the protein CASEGGYEQYF.

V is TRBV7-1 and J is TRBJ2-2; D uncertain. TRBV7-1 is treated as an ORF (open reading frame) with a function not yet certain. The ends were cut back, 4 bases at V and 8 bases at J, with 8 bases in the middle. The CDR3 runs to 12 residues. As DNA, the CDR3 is TGTGCCAGCAGCTTAATCCGTGGGGAGCTGTTTTTT. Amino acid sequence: CASSLIRGELFF.

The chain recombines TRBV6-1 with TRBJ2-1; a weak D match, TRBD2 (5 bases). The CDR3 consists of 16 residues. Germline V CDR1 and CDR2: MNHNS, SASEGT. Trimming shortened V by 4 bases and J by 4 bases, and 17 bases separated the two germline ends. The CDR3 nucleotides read TGTGCCAGCAGTGCGACTCCCCCGGGATCTTACAATGAGCAGTTCTTC. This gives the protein CASSATPPGSYNEQFF.

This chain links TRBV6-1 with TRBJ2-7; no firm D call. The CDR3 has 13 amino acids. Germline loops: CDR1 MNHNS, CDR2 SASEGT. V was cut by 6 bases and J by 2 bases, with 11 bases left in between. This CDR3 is CASRPFNTYEQYF. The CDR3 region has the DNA TGTGCCAGCAGACCCTTTAATACCTACGAGCAGTACTTC.

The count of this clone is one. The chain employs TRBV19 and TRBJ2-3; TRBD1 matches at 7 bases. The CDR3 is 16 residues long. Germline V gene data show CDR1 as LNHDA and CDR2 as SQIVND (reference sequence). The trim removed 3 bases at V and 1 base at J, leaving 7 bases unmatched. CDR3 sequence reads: CASSIPSGGGTDTQYF. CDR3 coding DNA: TGTGCCAGTAGTATTCCTTCAGGGGGAGGCACAGATACGCAGTATTTT. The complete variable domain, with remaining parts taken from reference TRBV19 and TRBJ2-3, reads DGGITQSPKYLFRKEGQNVTLSCEQNLNHDAMYWYRQDPGQGLRLIYYSQIVNDFQKGDIAEGYSVSREKKESFPLTVTSAQKNPTAFYLCASSIPSGGGTDTQYFGPGTRLTVL.

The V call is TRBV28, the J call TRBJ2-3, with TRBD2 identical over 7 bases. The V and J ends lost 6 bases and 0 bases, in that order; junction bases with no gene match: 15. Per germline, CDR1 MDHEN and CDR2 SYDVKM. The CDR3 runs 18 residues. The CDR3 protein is CASSNTPSAGVSTDTQYF. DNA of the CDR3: TGTGCCAGCAGCAATACTCCTTCGGCGGGAGTTAGCACAGATACGCAGTATTTT.

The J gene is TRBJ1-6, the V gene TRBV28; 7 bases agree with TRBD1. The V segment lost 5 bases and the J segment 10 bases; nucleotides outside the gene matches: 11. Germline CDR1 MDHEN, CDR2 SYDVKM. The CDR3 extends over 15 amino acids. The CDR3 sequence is CASSPPRQGGSPLHF. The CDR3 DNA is TGTGCCAGCAGTCCCCCCCGGCAGGGGGGATCACCCCTCCACTTT. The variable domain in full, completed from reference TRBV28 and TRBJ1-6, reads DVKVTQSSRYLVKRTGEKVFLECVQDMDHENMFWYRQDPGLGLRLIYFSYDVKMKEKGDIPEGYSVSREKKERFSLILESASTNQTSMYLCASSPPRQGGSPLHFGNGTRLTVT.

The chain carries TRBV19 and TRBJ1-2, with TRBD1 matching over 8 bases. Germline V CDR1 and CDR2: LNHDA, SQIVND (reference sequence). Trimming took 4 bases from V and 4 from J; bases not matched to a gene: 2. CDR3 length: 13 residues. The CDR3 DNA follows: TGTGCCAGTAGTACGGGGACAGGCTATGGCTACACCTTC. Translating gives CASSTGTGYGYTF.

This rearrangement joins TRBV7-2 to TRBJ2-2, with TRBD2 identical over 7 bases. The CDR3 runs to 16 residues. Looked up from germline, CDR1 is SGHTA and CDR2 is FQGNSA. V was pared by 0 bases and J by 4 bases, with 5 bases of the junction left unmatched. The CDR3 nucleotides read TGTGCCAGCAGCTTAGCTGGCGGGGGAGCCACCGGGGAGCTGTTTTTT. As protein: CASSLAGGGATGELFF.